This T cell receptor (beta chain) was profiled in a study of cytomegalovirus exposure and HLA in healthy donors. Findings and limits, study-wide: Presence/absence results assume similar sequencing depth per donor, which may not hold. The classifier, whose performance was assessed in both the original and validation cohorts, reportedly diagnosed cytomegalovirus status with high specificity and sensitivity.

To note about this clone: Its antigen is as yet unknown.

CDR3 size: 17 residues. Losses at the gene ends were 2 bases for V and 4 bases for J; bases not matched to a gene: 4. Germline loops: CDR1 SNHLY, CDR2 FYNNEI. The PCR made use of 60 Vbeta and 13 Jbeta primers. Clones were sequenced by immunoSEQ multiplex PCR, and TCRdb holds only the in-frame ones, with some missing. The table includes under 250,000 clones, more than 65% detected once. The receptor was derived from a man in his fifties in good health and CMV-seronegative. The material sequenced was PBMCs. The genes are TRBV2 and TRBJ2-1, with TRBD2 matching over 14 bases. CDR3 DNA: TGTGCCAGCAGTGAACGCGGGACTAGCGGGAGTTACAATGAGCAGTTCTTC. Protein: CASSERGTSGSYNEQFF.